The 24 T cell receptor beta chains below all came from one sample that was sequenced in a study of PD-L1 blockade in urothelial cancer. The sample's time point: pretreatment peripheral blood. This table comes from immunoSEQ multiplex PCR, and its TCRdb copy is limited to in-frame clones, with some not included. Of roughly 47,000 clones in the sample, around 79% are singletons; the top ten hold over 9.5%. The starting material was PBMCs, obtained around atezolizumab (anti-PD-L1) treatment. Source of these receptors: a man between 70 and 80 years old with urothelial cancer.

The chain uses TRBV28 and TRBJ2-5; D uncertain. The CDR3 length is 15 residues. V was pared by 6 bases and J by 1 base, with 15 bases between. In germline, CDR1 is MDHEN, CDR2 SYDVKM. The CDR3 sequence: CASSPAPSSQETQYF. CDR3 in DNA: TGTGCCAGCAGCCCCGCCCCCTCTAGCCAAGAGACCCAGTACTTC.

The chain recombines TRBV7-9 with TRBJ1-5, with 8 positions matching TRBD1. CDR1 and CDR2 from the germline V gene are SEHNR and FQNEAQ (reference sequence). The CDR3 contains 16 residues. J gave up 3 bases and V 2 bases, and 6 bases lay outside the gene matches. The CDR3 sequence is CASSLSGTGNNQPQHF. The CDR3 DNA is TGTGCCAGCAGCTTATCTGGGACAGGCAACAATCAGCCCCAGCATTTT.

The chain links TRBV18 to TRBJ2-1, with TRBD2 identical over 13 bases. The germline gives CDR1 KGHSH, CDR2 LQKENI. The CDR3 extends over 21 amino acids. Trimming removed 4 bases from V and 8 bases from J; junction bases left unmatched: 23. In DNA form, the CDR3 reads TGTGCCAGCTCACTAGACGGTCCGGGACTAGCGGGACGGTCCGGTTTGGATGAGCAGTTCTTC. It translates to CASSLDGPGLAGRSGLDEQFF.

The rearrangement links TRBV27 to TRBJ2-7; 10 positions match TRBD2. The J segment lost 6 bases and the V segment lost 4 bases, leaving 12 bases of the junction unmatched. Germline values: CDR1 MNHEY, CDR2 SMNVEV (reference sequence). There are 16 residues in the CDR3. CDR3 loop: CASSSGLADSPVEQYF. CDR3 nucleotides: TGTGCCAGCAGTTCCGGACTAGCGGATTCTCCTGTCGAGCAGTACTTC.

The CDR3 bases are TGCGCCAGCAGCCCGGGTGGGACTTTCAGCTCCTACGAGCAGTACTTC. It translates to CASSPGGTFSSYEQYF. The chain employs TRBV5-1 and TRBJ2-7, with D perhaps TRBD2 (6 bases). Trimming pared 4 bases from V and 0 bases from J, leaving 17 bases between. The CDR3 is 16 residues long. The germline V gene encodes CDR1 SGHRS and CDR2 YFSETQ.

The CDR3 coding sequence is TGTGCCAGCTCACCCAGGGACAACTACGAGCAGTACTTC. It yields the protein CASSPRDNYEQYF. The chain combines TRBV18 with TRBJ2-7; a possible D gene is TRBD1 (6 bases). The V and J ends lost 3 bases and 3 bases respectively, with 9 bases between them. CDR3 length: 13 amino acids. Germline CDR1 reads KGHSH; CDR2 reads LQKENI.

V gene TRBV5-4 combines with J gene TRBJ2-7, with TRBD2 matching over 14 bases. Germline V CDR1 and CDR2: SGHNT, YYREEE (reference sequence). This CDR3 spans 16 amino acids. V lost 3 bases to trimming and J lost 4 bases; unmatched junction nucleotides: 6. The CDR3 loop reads CASSSGTSGSGYEQYF. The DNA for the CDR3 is TGTGCCAGCAGCTCAGGGACTAGCGGGAGTGGGTACGAGCAGTACTTC.

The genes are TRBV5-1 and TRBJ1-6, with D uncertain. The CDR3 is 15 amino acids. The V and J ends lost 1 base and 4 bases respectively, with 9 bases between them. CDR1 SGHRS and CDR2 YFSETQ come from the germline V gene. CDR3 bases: TGCGCCAGCAGCTTGCGGGGATTGTATAATTCACCCCTCCACTTT. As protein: CASSLRGLYNSPLHF.

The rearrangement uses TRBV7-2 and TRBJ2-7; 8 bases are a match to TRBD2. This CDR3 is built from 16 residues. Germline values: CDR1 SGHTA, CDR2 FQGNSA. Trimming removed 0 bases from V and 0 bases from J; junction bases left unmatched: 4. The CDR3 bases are TGTGCCAGCAGCTTAGCCACCGGGACTAGCTCCTACGAGCAGTACTTC. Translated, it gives CASSLATGTSSYEQYF.

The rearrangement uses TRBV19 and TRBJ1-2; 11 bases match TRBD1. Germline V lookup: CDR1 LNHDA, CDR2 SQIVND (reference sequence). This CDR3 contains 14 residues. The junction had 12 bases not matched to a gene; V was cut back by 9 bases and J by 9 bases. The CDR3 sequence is CASAGTGGSSRYTF. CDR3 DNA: TGTGCCAGCGCCGGGACAGGGGGTAGTAGTCGCTACACCTTC.

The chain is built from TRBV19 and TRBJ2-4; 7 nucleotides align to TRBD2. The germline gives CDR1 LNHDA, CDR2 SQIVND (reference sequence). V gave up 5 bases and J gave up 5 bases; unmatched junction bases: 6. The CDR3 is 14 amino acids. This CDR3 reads CASSSGLVQNIQYF. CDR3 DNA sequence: TGTGCCAGTAGTTCTGGACTAGTCCAAAACATTCAGTACTTC.

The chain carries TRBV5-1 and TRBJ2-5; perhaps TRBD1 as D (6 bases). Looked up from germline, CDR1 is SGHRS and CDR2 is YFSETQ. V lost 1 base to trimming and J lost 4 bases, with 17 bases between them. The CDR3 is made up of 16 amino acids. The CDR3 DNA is TGCGCCAGCAGCTTGTTGGGCAGGGGCGCCCCAGAGACCCAGTACTTC. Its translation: CASSLLGRGAPETQYF.

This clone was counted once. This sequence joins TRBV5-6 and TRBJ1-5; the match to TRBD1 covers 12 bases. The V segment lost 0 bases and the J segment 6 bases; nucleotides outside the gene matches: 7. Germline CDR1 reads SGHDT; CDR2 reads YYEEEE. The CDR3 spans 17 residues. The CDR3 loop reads CASSLERGQGAGQPQHF. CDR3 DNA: TGTGCCAGCAGCTTGGAGCGGGGACAGGGGGCAGGTCAGCCCCAGCATTTT.

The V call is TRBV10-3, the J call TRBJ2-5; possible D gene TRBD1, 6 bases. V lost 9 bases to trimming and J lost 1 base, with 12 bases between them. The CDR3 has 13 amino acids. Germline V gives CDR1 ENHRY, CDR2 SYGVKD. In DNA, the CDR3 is TGTGCCATGAGGGGGAGCGTCCAAGAGACCCAGTACTTC. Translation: CAMRGSVQETQYF.

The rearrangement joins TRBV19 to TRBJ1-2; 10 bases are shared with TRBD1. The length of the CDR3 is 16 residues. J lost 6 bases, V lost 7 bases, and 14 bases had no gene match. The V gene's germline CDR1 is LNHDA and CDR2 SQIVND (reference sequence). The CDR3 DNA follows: TGTGCCAGTACCCGACAGGGGGCAGGGCTTGGTAATGGCTACACCTTC. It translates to CASTRQGAGLGNGYTF.

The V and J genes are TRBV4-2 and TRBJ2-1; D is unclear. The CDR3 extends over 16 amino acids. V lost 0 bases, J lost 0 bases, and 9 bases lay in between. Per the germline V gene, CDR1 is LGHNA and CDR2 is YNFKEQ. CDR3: CASSQEPFSSYNEQFF. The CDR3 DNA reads TGTGCCAGCAGCCAAGAACCGTTCAGCTCCTACAATGAGCAGTTCTTC.

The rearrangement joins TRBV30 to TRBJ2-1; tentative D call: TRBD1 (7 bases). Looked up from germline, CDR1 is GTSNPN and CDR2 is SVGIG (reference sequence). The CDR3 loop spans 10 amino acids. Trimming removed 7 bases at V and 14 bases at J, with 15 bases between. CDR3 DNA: TGTGCCTTTCGGGGGACAGAGGAGTTCTTC. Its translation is CAFRGTEEFF.

The CDR3: CASSRSTGGVGELFF. The DNA of the CDR3 is TGTGCCAGCAGCCGGTCGACAGGGGGGGTCGGGGAGCTGTTTTTT. V is TRBV7-8 and J is TRBJ2-2, with 9 bases matching TRBD1. Germline V gene sequence: CDR1 SGHVS, CDR2 FQNEAQ. The CDR3 has 15 residues. V lost 5 bases to trimming and J lost 7 bases; unmatched junction nucleotides: 8.

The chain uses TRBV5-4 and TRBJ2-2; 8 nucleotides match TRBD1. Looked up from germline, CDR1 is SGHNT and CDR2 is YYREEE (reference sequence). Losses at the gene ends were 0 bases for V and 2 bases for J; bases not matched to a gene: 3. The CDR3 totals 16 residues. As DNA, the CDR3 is TGTGCCAGCAGCTTGGGGGACAGGAGCAACACCGGGGAGCTGTTTTTT. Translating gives CASSLGDRSNTGELFF.

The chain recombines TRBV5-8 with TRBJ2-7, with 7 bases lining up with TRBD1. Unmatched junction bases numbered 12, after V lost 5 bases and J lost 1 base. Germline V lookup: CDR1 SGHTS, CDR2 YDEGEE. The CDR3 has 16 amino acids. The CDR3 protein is CASSRTSGTDSYEQYF. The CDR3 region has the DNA TGTGCCAGCAGTCGTACCTCCGGGACAGATTCCTACGAGCAGTACTTC.

CDR3 in amino acids: CASSPWTGVYNEQFF. The CDR3 DNA follows: TGTGCCAGCTCACCTTGGACAGGGGTATACAATGAGCAGTTCTTC. This chain joins TRBV18 and TRBJ2-1; TRBD1 matches 9 bases. This CDR3 region has 15 residues. With 3 bases clipped from V and 4 bases from J, the junction kept 4 bases outside the gene matches. Germline V gene data show CDR1 as KGHSH and CDR2 as LQKENI.

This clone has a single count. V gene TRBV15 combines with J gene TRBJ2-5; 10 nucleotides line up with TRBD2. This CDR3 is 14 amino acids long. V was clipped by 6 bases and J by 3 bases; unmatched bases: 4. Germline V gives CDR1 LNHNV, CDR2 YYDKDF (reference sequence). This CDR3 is CATSDTSGKETQYF. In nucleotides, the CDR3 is TGTGCCACCAGTGATACTAGCGGGAAAGAGACCCAGTACTTC.

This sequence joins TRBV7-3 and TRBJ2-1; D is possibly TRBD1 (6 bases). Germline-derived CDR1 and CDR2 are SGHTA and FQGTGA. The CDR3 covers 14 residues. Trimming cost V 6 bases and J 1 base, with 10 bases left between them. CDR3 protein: CASSPQGSYNEQFF. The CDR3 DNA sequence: TGTGCCAGCAGTCCTCAGGGGTCCTACAATGAGCAGTTCTTC. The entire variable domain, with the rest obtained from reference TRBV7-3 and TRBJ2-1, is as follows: GAGVSQTPSNKVTEKGKYVELRCDPISGHTALYWYRQSLGQGPEFLIYFQGTGAADDSGLPNDRFFAVRPEGSVSTLKIQRTERGDSAVYLCASSPQGSYNEQFFGPGTRLTVL.

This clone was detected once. CDR3 amino acids: CASTRNLNSNQPQHF. The DNA for the CDR3 is TGTGCCAGTACGCGAAATCTCAATAGCAATCAGCCCCAGCATTTT. This chain links TRBV19 with TRBJ1-5; D call uncertain. The CDR3 runs 15 residues. Germline CDR1 and CDR2: LNHDA and SQIVND (reference sequence). The germline V and J ends were trimmed by 7 bases and 0 bases, with 13 bases remaining between them.